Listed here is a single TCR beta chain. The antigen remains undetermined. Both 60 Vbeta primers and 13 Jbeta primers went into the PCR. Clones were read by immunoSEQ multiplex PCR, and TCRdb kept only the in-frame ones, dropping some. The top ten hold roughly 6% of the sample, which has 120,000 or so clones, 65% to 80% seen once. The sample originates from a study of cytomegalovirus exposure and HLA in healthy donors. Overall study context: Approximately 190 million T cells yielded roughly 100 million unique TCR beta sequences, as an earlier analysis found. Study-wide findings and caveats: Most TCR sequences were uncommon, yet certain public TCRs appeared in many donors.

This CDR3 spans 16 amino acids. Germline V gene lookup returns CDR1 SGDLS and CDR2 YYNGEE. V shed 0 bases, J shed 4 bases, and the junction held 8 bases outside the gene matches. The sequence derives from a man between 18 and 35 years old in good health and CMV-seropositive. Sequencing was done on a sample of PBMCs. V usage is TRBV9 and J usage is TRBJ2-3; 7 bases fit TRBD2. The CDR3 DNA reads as TGTGCCAGCAGCGTAGTGGCGGGAGCCTTCGCAGATACGCAGTATTTT. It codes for CASSVVAGAFADTQYF.